The T cell receptor beta chain described here comes from a study of T cells in Graves' hyperthyroidism and ophthalmopathy. There were TCR beta CDR3 regions amplified from RNA transcripts. First-round RT-PCR targeting the TCR CDR3 was performed with the HTBI primer set. TCRdb ran MiXCR on the multiplex PCR reads and lists one entry per CDR3 protein. The data contain hundreds of thousands of distinct CDR3 sequences, 20% to 25% of them seen just once; the ten biggest clones take up approximately 30%. Patients with ophthalmopathy all had a Clinical Activity Score of at least 3, a NOSPECS grade of at least 4 and duration under 3 months. Diagnostic assessment was based on clinical symptoms, serum thyroxine and TRAb, thyroid ultrasound and orbital computed tomography. Study results and caveats: Peripheral blood also featured most of the thyroid clonotypes expanded above 0.001.

This clonotype was counted between two and nine times. Its antigen is currently unknown. Specimen: blood. This clonotype originated in a young man with Graves' ophthalmopathy.

Here the CDR3 DNA reads TGTGCCAGCAGCTCGGGGGAGTTAGGGAACACTGAAGCTTTCTTT. Translating it yields CASSSGELGNTEAFF. The chain links TRBV7-9 to TRBJ1-1, with D possibly being TRBD1 (5 bases). V was shortened by 4 bases and J by 1 base, with 13 bases between the two germline ends. The CDR3 totals 15 residues. Germline CDR1 and CDR2: SEHNR and FQNEAQ (reference sequence).